Listed below are T cell receptor beta chains from one sample, sequenced in a study of cytomegalovirus exposure and HLA in healthy donors. The method was immunoSEQ multiplex PCR; TCRdb's version includes in-frame clones alone and lacks a portion of them. The sample lists 160,000 or so clones; around 72% were seen once. Material for sequencing was PBMCs. These receptors all stem from a female donor in good health and CMV-seronegative. CDR3s leave out the opening cysteine and the closing phenylalanine or tryptophan.

V,J,CDR3
TRBV5-4,TRBJ2-5,ASSPIGGGETQY
TRBV7-8,TRBJ1-1,ASSLALGGKNTEAF
TRBV18,TRBJ2-7,ASSPGHSADEQY
TRBV11-2,TRBJ2-5,ASSAQETQY
TRBV19,TRBJ1-4,ASSQGPPGVNEKLF
TRBV11-2,TRBJ2-3,ASSLGWVASGHTDTQY
TRBV2,TRBJ1-4,ASSEGTPGANEKLF
TRBV29-1,TRBJ2-2,SVRTSGSSVF
TRBV10-3,TRBJ1-1,AIAPASTSEAF
TRBV4-3,TRBJ2-5,ASRATGTNNEETQY
TRBV6-5,TRBJ2-3,ASNSPNRGTDTQY
TRBV28,TRBJ1-1,ASSLSKQGWSEAF
TRBV4-2,TRBJ2-7,ASSQDYRGKYYEQY
TRBV6-1,TRBJ1-1,ASSLTGSMGAF
TRBV7-4,TRBJ2-3,ASFHRADTQY
TRBV18,TRBJ2-2,ASSPLATANTGELF
TRBV2,TRBJ2-7,ASSERGQGANYEQY
TRBV5-6,TRBJ2-7,ASSRQGGSRGQY
TRBV7-2,TRBJ2-2,ASRPRLANTGELF
TRBV4-3,TRBJ2-2,ASSQEDIGPGELF
TRBV7-2,TRBJ1-2,ASSLQPQGGGYT
TRBV19,TRBJ2-2,ASSGAAENTGELF
TRBV7-8,TRBJ1-2,ASSFWQGRDGYT
TRBV7-8,TRBJ1-5,ASSLVPQGNQPQH
TRBV6-5,TRBJ2-5,ASSSYSGGGETQY
TRBV7-9,TRBJ1-1,ASSLEVTGIVAF
TRBV28,TRBJ2-1,ASSLYGYRGNEQF
TRBV30,TRBJ1-1,ARGGGTEAF